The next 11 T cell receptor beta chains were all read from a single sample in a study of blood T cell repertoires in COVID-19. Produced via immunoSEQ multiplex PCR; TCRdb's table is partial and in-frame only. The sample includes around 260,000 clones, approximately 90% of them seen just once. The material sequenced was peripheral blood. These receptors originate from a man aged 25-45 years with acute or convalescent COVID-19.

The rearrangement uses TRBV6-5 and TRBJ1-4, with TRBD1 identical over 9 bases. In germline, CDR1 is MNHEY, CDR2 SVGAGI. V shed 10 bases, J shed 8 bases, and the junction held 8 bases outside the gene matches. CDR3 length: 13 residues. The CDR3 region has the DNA TGTGCCACAAGTCCCGGGACAGGGGAAAAACTGTTTTTT. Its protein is CATSPGTGEKLFF.

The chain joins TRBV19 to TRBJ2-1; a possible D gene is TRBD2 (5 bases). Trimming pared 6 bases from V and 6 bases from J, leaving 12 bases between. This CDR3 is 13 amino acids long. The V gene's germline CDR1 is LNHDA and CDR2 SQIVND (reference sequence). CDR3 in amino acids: CASRTPGGNEQFF. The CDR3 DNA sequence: TGTGCCAGTAGGACCCCAGGAGGCAATGAGCAGTTCTTC.

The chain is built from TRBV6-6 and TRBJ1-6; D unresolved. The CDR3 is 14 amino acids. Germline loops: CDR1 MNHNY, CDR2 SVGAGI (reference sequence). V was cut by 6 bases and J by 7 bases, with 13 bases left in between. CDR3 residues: CASRAAVVNSPLHF. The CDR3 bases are TGTGCCAGCAGAGCCGCGGTAGTAAATTCACCCCTCCACTTT.

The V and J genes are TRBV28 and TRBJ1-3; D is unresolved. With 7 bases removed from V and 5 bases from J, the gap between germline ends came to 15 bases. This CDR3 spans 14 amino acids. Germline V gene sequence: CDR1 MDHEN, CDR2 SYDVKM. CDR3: CASTTPGMRNTIYF. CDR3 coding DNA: TGTGCCAGCACTACCCCGGGGATGCGAAACACCATATATTTT. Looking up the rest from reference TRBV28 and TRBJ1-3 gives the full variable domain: DVKVTQSSRYLVKRTGEKVFLECVQDMDHENMFWYRQDPGLGLRLIYFSYDVKMKEKGDIPEGYSVSREKKERFSLILESASTNQTSMYLCASTTPGMRNTIYFGEGSWLTVV.

The DNA for the CDR3 is TGCGCCAGCAGTGAGTCGCCGGGTGCGAGCACTGAAGCTTTCTTT. This codes for CASSESPGASTEAFF. This rearrangement joins TRBV10-2 to TRBJ1-1, with D unclear. Germline loops: CDR1 WSHSY, CDR2 SAAADI. This CDR3 comprises 15 residues. Between the trimmed V and J ends, which lost 0 bases and 4 bases, there was a span of 12 bases.

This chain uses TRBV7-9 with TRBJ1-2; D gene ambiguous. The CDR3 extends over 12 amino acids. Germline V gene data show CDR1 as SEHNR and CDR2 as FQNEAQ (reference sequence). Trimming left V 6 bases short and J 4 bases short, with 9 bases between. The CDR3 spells CASSREGYGYTF. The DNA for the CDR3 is TGTGCCAGCAGTCGAGAGGGCTATGGCTACACCTTC.

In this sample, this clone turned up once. This CDR3 reads CASRTSDSSYNEQFF. CDR3 sequence (DNA): TGTGCCAGCAGAACTAGCGACAGCTCCTACAATGAGCAGTTCTTC. This rearrangement joins TRBV28 to TRBJ2-1; 7 positions match TRBD2. Germline lookup yields CDR1 MDHEN and CDR2 SYDVKM. There are 15 residues in the CDR3. The V segment lost 6 bases and the J segment 0 bases; nucleotides outside the gene matches: 5.

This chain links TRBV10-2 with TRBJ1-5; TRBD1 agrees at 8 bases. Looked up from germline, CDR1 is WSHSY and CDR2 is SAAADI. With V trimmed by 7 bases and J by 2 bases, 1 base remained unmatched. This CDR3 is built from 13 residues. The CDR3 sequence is CASKDRGNQPQHF. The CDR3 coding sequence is TGCGCCAGCAAGGACAGGGGCAATCAGCCCCAGCATTTT.

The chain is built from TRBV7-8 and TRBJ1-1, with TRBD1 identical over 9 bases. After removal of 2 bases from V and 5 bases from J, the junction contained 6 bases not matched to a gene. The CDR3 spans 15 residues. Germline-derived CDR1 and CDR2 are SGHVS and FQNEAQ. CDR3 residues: CASSLSTGGKTEAFF. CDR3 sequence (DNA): TGTGCCAGCAGCTTAAGCACAGGGGGCAAAACTGAAGCTTTCTTT.

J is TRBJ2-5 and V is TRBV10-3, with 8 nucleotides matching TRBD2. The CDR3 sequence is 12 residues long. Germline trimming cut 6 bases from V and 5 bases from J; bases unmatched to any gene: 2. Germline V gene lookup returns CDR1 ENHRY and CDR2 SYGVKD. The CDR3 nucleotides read TGTGCCATCAGGGGCGGGGGGGAGACCCAGTACTTC. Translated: CAIRGGGETQYF.

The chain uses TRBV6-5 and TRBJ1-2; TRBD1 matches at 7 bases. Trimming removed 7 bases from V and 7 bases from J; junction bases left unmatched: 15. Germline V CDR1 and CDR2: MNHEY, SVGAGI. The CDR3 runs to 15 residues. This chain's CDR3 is CASIRQGYDKGGYTF. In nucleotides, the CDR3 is TGTGCCAGCATCCGACAGGGCTACGATAAGGGTGGCTACACCTTC.